These T cell receptor beta chains were read from a single sample in a study of early T cells in non-severe SARS-CoV-2 infection. TCRdb re-analysed the 5' RACE reads in MiXCR, keeping a single row per CDR3 protein. The sample holds 48,000 or so distinct CDR3 sequences, around 6.4% seen once. The input for sequencing was whole blood, taken at baseline. The receptor source for this set is an adult who was a healthcare worker with PCR-confirmed SARS-CoV-2 infection or an uninfected control (not recorded which). Each CDR3 is given with its conserved first and last residue. Each record gives: J gene, V gene, CDR3 protein.

>TRBJ2-5|TRBV28
CASSSLPLGTQYF
>TRBJ2-7|TRBV11-2
CASSLARNEQYF
>TRBJ1-1|TRBV10-3
CAISALGVTEAFF
>TRBJ2-1|TRBV5-4
CASSPLGGRGAGNNEQFF
>TRBJ1-6|TRBV28
CASRQHSSSYNSPLHF
>TRBJ1-2|TRBV7-8
CASSLGQDYGYTF
>TRBJ1-2|TRBV20-1
CSARDRTGAYGYTF
>TRBJ2-2|TRBV2
CASSLMRRGAGELFF
>TRBJ2-2|TRBV7-6
CASREGVNTGELFF
>TRBJ1-1|TRBV6-5
CASSYSLLLGTEAFF
>TRBJ2-7|TRBV6-5
CASSPDSTDGYEQYF
>TRBJ2-5|TRBV7-8
CASSPYLRLAGVSVRETQYF
>TRBJ1-1|TRBV7-9
CASSPLPYEAFF
>TRBJ2-3|TRBV6-6
CAGQGTSGFSTDTQYF
>TRBJ2-2|TRBV7-3
CASRTGTGELFF
>TRBJ2-3|TRBV7-2
CASSLRSSGATDTQYF
>TRBJ2-1|TRBV12-3/TRBV12-4
CASSLALSGRAPNEQFF
>TRBJ2-7|TRBV5-1
CASSPGQGRYEQYF
>TRBJ1-6|TRBV28
CASSLPGFYNSPLHF
>TRBJ2-7|TRBV2
CASMGYYEQYF
>TRBJ2-7|TRBV20-1
CSASMEAGPYEQYF
>TRBJ2-4|TRBV3-1
CASSQDSRPSGIQYF
>TRBJ2-3|TRBV28
CASSPVFGTDTQYF
>TRBJ1-2|TRBV28
CASSLLISKGRESNYGYTF
>TRBJ2-6|TRBV6-2/TRBV6-3
CASNPRTVVISGANVLTF
>TRBJ2-1|TRBV29-1
CSVLKLAGVELDEQFF
>TRBJ2-3|TRBV7-8
CASSSTKGAGGRPDTQYF
>TRBJ2-3|TRBV9
CASSAQPGLALDTQYF
>TRBJ2-5|TRBV6-1
CASSEAGGTQYF
>TRBJ1-6|TRBV2
CASSAAKGGNDRASPLHF
>TRBJ2-5|TRBV6-6
CASRVGPLGETQYF
>TRBJ2-3|TRBV7-9
CASSLDSGSQDTQYF
>TRBJ2-3|TRBV4-3
CASSQDLAGGLLADTQYF
>TRBJ2-5|TRBV28
CAVRTEETQYF
>TRBJ2-1|TRBV4-3
CASSPRTAYNEQFF
>TRBJ2-7|TRBV7-9
CASVYNRDGSYEQYF
>TRBJ1-1|TRBV9
CASSVVSGTGTEAFF
>TRBJ2-7|TRBV27
CASSFSGGWIAYEQYF
>TRBJ2-3|TRBV14
CASSPRTSTDTQYF